This record covers a single TCR beta chain. Both 60 Vbeta primers and 13 Jbeta primers went into the PCR. Using immunoSEQ multiplex PCR, the repertoire was profiled, and TCRdb retains in-frame clones only, with some absent. Seen here are around 67,000 clones, approximately 67% observed once, and the top ten hold about 2.1%. The data are from a study of cytomegalovirus exposure and HLA in healthy donors. Trimming took 7 bases from V and 4 from J; bases not matched to a gene: 9. The CDR3 is made up of 14 amino acids. The germline V gene has CDR1 SQVTM and CDR2 ANQGSEA. V usage is TRBV29-1 and J usage is TRBJ1-1, with TRBD1 matching 10 bases. The sample was PBMCs. The TCR comes from a woman in her twenties or thirties in good health and CMV-seronegative. The CDR3 DNA reads as TGCAGCGGATGGACAGGGGGAATTCCCACTGAAGCTTTCTTT. Amino acids: CSGWTGGIPTEAFF.